This section outlines one T cell receptor beta chain sequence together with its context. The record originates from a study of blood T cell repertoires in COVID-19. Study in general: Both acute and convalescent COVID-19 samples were obtained from the United States, Italy and Spain. Nucleic acid was either cDNA or gDNA, and it came from T cells, B-cell-depleted T cells, or PBMCs.

This CDR3 has 13 residues. CDR1 is SGHVS, CDR2 FNYEAQ, per germline. Trimming took 5 bases from V and 3 from J, leaving 8 bases between them. In the original analysis: By means of reference gene primer amplification, nucleated cell counts were estimated. Measured with immunoSEQ multiplex PCR; TCRdb has only the in-frame clones, and not every one. V and J calls and clone size come straight from that table; D and trimming were deduced from the DNA. The sample has roughly 53,000 clones, roughly 87% seen once. This sequence joins TRBV7-6 and TRBJ1-5, with a weak D call TRBD1 (6 bases). The sequencing input was peripheral blood. The TCR originated in a man in his sixties with acute or convalescent COVID-19. CDR3 sequence: CASSRDNNQPQHF. In DNA, the CDR3 is TGTGCCAGCAGCCGGGACAACAATCAGCCCCAGCATTTT. Looking up the rest from reference TRBV7-6 and TRBJ1-5 gives the full variable domain: GAGVSQSPRYKVTKRGQDVALRCDPISGHVSLYWYRQALGQGPEFLTYFNYEAQQDKSGLPNDRFSAERPEGSISTLTIQRTEQRDSAMYRCASSRDNNQPQHFGDGTRLSIL.